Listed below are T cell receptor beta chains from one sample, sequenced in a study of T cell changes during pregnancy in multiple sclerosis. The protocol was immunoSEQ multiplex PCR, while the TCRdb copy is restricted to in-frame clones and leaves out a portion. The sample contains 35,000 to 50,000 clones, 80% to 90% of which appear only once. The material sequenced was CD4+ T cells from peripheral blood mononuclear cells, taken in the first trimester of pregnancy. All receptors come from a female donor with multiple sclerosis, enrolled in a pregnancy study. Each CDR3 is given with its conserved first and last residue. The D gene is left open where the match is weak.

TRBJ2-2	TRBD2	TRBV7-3	TGTGCCAGCAGCTTACTAGCGGGACGCGCCGGGGAGCTGTTTTTT	CASSLLAGRAGELFF
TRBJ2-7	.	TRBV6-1	TGTGCCAGCAGTAACATACAGGGCGCTACCTACGAGCAGTACTTC	CASSNIQGATYEQYF
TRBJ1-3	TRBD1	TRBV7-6	TGTGCCAGCAGCCGTACCGGGACAGGGGAATTTAGGGCGGGAGGAAACACCATATATTTT	CASSRTGTGEFRAGGNTIYF
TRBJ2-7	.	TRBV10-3	TGTGCCATCAGTGGCCTCGCGAGCTCCTACGAGCAGTACTTC	CAISGLASSYEQYF
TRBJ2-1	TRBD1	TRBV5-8	TGTGCCAGCAGCTTGTGGGGACAGGGCTACAATGAGCAGTTCTTC	CASSLWGQGYNEQFF
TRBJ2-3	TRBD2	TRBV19	TGTGCCAGTAGTATACTAGCGGGAGTCCCAGATACGCAGTATTTT	CASSILAGVPDTQYF
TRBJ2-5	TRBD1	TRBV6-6	TGTGCCAGCAGTTACTCGGGGACAGGGGGTCTCGAGACCCAGTACTTC	CASSYSGTGGLETQYF
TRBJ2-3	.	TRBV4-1	TGCGCCAGCAGCCATCCGAGTACAGATACGCAGTATTTT	CASSHPSTDTQYF
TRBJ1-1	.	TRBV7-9	TGTGCCAGCAGCTTAGCCAGGGTGACTGAAGCTTTCTTT	CASSLARVTEAFF
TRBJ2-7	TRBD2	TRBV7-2	TGTGCCAGCAGCTGGAGCGGGAGTCCCCCCTCCTACGAGCAGTACTTC	CASSWSGSPPSYEQYF